Only one count was recorded for the clone carrying this T cell receptor beta chain. This record comes from a study of control samples from healthy donors and cancer patients. Generated by immunoSEQ multiplex PCR, the TCRdb table keeps only in-frame clones and is missing some. The repertoire holds 150,000 to 170,000 clones, with around 95% as singletons. The sequenced material came from blood. This clonotype was sampled from a man in his forties in good health.

The CDR3 here is CASSPPPGTHGSPLHF. The CDR3 DNA follows: TGTGCCAGCAGCCCACCCCCCGGGACCCATGGTTCACCCCTCCACTTT. The chain combines TRBV7-9 with TRBJ1-6, with a weak D call TRBD1 (5 bases). Germline loops: CDR1 SEHNR, CDR2 FQNEAQ (reference sequence). The CDR3 has 16 amino acids. Trimming took 5 bases from V and 9 from J, leaving 20 bases between them.